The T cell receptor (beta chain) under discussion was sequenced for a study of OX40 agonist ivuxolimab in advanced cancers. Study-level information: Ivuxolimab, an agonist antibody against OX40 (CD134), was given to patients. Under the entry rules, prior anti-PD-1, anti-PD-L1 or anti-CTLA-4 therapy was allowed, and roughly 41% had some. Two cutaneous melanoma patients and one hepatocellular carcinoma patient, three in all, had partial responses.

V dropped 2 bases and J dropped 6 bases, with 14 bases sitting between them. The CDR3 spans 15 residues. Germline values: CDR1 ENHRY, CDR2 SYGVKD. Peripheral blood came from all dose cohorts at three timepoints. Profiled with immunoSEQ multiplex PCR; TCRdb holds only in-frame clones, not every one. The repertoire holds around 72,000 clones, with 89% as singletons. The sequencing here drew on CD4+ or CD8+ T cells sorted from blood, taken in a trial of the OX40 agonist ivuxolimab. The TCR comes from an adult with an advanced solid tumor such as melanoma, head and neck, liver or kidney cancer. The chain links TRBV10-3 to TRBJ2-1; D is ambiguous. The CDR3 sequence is CAISEHPGSANEQFF. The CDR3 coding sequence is TGTGCCATCAGTGAGCACCCAGGATCGGCCAATGAGCAGTTCTTC.